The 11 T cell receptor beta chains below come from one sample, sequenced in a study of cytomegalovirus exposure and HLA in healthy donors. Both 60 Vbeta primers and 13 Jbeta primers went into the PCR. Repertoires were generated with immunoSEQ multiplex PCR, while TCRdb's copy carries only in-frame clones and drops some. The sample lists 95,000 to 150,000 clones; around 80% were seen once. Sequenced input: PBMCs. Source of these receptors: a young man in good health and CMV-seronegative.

CDR3 amino acids: CAWSVTGDTDTQYF. For the CDR3, the DNA is TGTGCCTGGAGTGTAACCGGAGACACAGATACGCAGTATTTT. The chain joins TRBV30 to TRBJ2-3, with no clear D. Germline CDR1 GTSNPN, CDR2 SVGIG (reference sequence). Trimming removed 0 bases from V and 2 bases from J, with 9 bases in between. CDR3 length equals 14 residues.

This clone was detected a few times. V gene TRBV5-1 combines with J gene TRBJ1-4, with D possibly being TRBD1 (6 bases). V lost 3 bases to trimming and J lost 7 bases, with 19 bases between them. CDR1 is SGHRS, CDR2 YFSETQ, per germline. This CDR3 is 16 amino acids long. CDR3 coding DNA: TGCGCCAGCAGCTCAGAAGGACAGCTTCGGACTGAAAAACTGTTTTTT. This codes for CASSSEGQLRTEKLFF.

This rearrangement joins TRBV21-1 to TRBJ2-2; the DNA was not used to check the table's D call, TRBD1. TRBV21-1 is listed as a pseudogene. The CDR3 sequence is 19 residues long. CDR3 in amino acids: CASSKEGSVEATGGLRLFF. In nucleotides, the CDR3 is TGTGCCAGCAGCAAAGAAGGATCGGTAGAAGCGACAGGGGGTCTCCGCCTGTTTTTT.

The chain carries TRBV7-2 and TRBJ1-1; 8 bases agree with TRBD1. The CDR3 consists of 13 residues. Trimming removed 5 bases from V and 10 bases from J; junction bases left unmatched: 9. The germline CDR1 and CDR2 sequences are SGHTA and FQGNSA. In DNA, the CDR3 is TGTGCCAGCAGCGGCAGGACAGGGATAAGAGCTTTCTTT. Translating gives CASSGRTGIRAFF. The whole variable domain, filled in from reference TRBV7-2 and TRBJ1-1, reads GAGVSQSPSNKVTEKGKDVELRCDPISGHTALYWYRQSLGQGLEFLIYFQGNSAPDKSGLPSDRFSAERTGGSVSTLTIQRTQQEDSAVYLCASSGRTGIRAFFGQGTRLTVV.

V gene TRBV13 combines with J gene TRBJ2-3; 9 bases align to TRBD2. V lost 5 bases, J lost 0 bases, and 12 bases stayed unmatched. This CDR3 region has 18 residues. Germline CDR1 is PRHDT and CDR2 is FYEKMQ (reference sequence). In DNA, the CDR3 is TGTGCCAGCAGCGCGCGGGGGGGGGACCTTTTTAGCACAGATACGCAGTATTTT. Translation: CASSARGGDLFSTDTQYF.

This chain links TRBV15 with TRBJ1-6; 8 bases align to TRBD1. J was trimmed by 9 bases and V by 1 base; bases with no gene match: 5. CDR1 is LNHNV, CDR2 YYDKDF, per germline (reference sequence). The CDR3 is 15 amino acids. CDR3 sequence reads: CATSRVTGGGSPLHF. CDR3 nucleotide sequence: TGTGCCACCAGCAGAGTAACAGGGGGAGGTTCACCCCTCCACTTT.

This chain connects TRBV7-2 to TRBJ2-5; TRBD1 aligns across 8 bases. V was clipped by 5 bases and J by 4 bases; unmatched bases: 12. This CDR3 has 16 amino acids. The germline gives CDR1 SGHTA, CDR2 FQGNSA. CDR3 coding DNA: TGTGCCAGCAGCATTTTACAGGGGGGAGGCCGAGAGACCCAGTACTTC. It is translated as CASSILQGGGRETQYF.

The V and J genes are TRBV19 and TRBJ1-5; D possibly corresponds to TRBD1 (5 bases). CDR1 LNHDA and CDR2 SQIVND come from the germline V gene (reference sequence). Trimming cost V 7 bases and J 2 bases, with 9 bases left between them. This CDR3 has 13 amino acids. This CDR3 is CASTETGNQPQHF. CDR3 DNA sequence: TGTGCCAGTACCGAGACAGGCAATCAGCCCCAGCATTTT. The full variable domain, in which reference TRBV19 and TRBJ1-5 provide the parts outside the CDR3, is DGGITQSPKYLFRKEGQNVTLSCEQNLNHDAMYWYRQDPGQGLRLIYYSQIVNDFQKGDIAEGYSVSREKKESFPLTVTSAQKNPTAFYLCASTETGNQPQHFGDGTRLSIL.

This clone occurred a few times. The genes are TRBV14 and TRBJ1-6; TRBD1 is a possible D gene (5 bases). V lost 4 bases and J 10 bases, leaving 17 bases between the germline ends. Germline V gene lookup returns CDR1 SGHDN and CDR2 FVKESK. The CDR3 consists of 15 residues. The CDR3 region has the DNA TGTGCCAGCAGCCCCCGGGTTGGGGCAGGCTCACCCCTCCACTTT. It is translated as CASSPRVGAGSPLHF.

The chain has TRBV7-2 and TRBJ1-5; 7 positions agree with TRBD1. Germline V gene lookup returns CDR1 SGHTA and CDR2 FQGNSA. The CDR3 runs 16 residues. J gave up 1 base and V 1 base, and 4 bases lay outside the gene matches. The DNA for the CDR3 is TGTGCCAGCAGCTTAGAGACAGGGAGAAGCAATCAGCCCCAGCATTTT. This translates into CASSLETGRSNQPQHF.

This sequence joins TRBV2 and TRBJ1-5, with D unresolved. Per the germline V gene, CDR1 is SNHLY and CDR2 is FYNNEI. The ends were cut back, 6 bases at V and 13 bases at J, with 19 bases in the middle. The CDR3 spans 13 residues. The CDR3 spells CASSSRSPGSQHF. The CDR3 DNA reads TGTGCCAGCAGCTCGAGGTCCCCGGGTTCTCAGCATTTT.